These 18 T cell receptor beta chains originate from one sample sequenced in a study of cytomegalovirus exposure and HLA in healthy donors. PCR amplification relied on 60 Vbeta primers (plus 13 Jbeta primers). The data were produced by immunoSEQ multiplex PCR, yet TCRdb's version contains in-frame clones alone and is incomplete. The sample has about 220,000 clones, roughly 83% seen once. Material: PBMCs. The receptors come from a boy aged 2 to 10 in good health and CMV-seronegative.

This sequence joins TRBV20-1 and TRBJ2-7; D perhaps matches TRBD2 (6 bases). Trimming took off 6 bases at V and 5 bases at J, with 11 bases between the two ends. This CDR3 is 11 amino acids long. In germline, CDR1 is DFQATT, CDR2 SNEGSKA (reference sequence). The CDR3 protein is CSAREAHEQYF. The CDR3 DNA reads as TGCAGTGCGAGGGAGGCCCACGAGCAGTACTTC.

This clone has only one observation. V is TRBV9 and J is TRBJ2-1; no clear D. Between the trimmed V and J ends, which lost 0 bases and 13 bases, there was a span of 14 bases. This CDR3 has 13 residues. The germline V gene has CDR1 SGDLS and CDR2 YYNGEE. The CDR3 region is CASSVGAGEIQFF. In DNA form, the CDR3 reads TGTGCCAGCAGCGTAGGTGCAGGCGAAATTCAGTTCTTC.

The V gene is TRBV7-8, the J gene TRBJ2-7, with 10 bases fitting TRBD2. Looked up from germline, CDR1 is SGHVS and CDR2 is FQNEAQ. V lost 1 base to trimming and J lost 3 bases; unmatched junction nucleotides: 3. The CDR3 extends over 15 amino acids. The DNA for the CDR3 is TGTGCCAGCAGCTTAGAAGGACTAGCGGTCTACGAGCAGTACTTC. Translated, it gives CASSLEGLAVYEQYF.

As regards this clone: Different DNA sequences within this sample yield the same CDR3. The CDR3: CASSPGSLNQPQHF. The DNA of the CDR3 is TGTGCCAGCAGCCCGGGGAGCCTAAATCAGCCCCAGCATTTT. This rearrangement joins TRBV9 to TRBJ1-5; D is uncertain. CDR1 and CDR2 from the germline V gene are SGDLS and YYNGEE. The CDR3 loop spans 14 amino acids. The V end lost 4 bases, the J end lost 4 bases, and 12 bases lay between the germline ends.

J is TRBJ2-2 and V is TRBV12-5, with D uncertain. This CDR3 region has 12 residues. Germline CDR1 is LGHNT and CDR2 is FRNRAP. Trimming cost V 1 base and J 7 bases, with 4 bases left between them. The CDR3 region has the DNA TGTGCTAGTGGTTTGGCCTACGGGGAGCTGTTTTTT. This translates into CASGLAYGELFF. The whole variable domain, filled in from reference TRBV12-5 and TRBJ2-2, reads DARVTQTPRHKVTEMGQEVTMRCQPILGHNTVFWYRQTMMQGLELLAYFRNRAPLDDSGMPKDRFSAEMPDATLATLKIQPSEPRDSAVYFCASGLAYGELFFGEGSRLTVL.

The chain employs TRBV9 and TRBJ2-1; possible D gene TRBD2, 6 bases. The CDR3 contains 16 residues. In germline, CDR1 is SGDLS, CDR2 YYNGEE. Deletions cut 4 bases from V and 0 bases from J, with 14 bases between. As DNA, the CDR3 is TGTGCCAGCAGCCTCCGGGGTAGCGGCTCCTACAATGAGCAGTTCTTC. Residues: CASSLRGSGSYNEQFF.

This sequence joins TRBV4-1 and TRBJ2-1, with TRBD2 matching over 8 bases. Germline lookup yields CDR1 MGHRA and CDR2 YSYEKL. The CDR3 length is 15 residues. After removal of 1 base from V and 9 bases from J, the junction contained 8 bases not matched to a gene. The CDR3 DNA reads TGCGCCAGCAGCCAAGGGAACGGGGGGGCCGGTGAGCAGTTCTTC. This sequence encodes CASSQGNGGAGEQFF.

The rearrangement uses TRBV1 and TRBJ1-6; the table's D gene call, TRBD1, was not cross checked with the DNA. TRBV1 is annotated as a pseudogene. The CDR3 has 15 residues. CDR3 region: CTSSQDRHYNSPLHF. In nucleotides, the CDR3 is TGCACCAGCAGCCAAGATCGACACTATAATTCACCCCTCCACTTT.

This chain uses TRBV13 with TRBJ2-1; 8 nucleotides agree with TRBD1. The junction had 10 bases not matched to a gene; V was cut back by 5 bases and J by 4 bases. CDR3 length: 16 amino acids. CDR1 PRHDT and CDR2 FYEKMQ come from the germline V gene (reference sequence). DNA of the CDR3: TGTGCCAGCAGCCCCCCCGGACAGGGAATATACAATGAGCAGTTCTTC. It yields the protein CASSPPGQGIYNEQFF.

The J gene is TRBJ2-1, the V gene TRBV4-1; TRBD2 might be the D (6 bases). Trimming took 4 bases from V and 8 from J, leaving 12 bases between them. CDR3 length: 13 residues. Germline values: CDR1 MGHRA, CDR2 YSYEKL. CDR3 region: CASSPTPGDEQFF. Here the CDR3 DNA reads TGCGCCAGCAGCCCCACCCCGGGGGATGAGCAGTTCTTC.

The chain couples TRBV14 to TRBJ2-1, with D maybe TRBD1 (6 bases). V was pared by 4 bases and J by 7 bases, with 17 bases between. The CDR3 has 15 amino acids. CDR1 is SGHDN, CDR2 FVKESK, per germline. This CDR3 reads CASSLSGTKKNEQFF. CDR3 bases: TGTGCCAGCAGCCTAAGTGGGACAAAGAAGAATGAGCAGTTCTTC.

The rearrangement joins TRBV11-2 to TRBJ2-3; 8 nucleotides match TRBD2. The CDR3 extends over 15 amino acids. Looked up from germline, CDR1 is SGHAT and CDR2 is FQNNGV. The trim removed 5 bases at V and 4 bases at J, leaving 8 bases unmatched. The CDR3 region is CASSPRSGSADTQYF. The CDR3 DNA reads TGTGCCAGCAGCCCCCGCAGCGGGAGTGCAGATACGCAGTATTTT.

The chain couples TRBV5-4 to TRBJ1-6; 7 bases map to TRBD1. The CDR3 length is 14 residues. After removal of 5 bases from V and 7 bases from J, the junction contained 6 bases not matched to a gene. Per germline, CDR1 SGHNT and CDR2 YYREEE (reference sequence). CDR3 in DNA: TGTGCCAGCAGTCCCCCAGGGGGGAATTCACCCCTCCACTTT. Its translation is CASSPPGGNSPLHF.

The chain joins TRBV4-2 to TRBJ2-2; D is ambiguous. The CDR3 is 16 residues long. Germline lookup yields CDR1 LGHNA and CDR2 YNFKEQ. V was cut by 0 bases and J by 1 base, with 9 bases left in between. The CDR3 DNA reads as TGTGCCAGCAGCCAAGATCTGGTCGGGAACACCGGGGAGCTGTTTTTT. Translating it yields CASSQDLVGNTGELFF.

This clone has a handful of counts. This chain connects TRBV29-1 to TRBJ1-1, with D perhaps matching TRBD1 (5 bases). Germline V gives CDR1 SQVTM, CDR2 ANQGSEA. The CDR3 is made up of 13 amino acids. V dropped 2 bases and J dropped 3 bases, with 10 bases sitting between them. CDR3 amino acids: CSVEFSGDTEAFF. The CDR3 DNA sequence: TGCAGCGTTGAATTTTCGGGGGACACTGAAGCTTTCTTT. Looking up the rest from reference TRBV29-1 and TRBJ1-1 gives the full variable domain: SAVISQKPSRDICQRGTSLTIQCQVDSQVTMMFWYRQQPGQSLTLIATANQGSEATYESGFVIDKFPISRPNLTFSTLTVSNMSPEDSSIYLCSVEFSGDTEAFFGQGTRLTVV.

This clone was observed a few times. CDR3 in DNA: TGTGCCAGCAGTTACTCGGGGGGGTCAGGCGAGCAGTACTTC. It translates to CASSYSGGSGEQYF. The chain uses TRBV6-5 and TRBJ2-7; TRBD2 matches 7 bases. Germline CDR1 is MNHEY and CDR2 is SVGAGI. There are 14 residues in the CDR3. Unmatched junction bases numbered 5, after V lost 0 bases and J lost 6 bases.

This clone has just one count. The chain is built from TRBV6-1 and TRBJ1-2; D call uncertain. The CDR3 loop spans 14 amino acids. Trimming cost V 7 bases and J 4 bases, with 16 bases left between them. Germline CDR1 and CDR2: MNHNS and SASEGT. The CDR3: CASISVSDLYGYTF. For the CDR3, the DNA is TGTGCCAGCATCAGCGTAAGTGACCTCTATGGCTACACCTTC.

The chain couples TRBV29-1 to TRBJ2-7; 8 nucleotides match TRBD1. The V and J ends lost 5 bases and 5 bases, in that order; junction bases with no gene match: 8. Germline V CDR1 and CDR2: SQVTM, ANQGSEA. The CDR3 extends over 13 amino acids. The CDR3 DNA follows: TGCAGCGTTCCCTCGGACAGGGCTGACGAGCAGTACTTC. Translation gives CSVPSDRADEQYF.